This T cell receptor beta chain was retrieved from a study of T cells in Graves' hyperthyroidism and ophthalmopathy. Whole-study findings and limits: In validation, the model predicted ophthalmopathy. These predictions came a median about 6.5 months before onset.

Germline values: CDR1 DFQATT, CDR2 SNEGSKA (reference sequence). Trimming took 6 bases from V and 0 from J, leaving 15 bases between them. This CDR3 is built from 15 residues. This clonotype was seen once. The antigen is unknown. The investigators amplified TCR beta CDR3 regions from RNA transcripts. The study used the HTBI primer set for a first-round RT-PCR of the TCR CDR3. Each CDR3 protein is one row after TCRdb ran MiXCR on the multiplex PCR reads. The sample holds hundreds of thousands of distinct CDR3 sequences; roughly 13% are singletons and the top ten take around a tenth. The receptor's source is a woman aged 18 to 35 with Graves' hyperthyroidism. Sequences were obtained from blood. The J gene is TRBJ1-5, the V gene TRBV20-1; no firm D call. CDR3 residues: CSAQRDGDSNQPQHF. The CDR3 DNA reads TGCAGTGCCCAAAGAGATGGGGATAGCAATCAGCCCCAGCATTTT.